The present entry profiles one T cell receptor (beta chain) with its context. What it binds is not known. This record belongs to a study of CD8+ T cells in alopecia areata. Study background: Tofacitinib ran for 6 to 18 months before 6 months off drug.

Treatment reported: oral pan-JAK inhibitor, 5-10 mg twice daily. Study conclusions and caveats: Scalp clonality, along with expanded CD8+ clones among the top 100, was significantly decreased by tofacitinib.

RNA was extracted and reverse transcribed into cDNA as the sequencing template. Sequencing used immunoSEQ multiplex PCR; TCRdb keeps in-frame clones, though not all of them. The sample consists of over 100,000 clones, approximately 53% of them appearing once. The CDR3 consists of 15 residues. Germline V CDR1 and CDR2: SGHRS, YFSETQ. V lost 4 bases to trimming and J lost 3 bases; unmatched junction nucleotides: 5. The receptor was derived from a human donor with alopecia areata. This specimen consisted of CD4+ T cells sorted from blood, obtained at week 4, from a patient treated with tofacitinib. V usage is TRBV5-1 and J usage is TRBJ1-5; 9 bases map to TRBD1. The CDR3 sequence is CASSPGQGINQPQHF. The CDR3 nucleotides are TGCGCCAGCAGCCCGGGACAGGGTATCAATCAGCCCCAGCATTTT.